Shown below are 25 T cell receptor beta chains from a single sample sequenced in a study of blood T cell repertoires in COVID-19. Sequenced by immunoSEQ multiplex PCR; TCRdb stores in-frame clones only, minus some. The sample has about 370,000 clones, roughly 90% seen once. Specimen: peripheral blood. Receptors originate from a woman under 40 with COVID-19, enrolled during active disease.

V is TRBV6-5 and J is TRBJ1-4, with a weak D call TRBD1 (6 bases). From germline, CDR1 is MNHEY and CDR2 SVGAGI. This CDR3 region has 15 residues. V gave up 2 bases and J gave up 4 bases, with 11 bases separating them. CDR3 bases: TGTGCCAGCAGTTACGATGGACAGAGTAATGAAAAACTGTTTTTT. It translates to CASSYDGQSNEKLFF.

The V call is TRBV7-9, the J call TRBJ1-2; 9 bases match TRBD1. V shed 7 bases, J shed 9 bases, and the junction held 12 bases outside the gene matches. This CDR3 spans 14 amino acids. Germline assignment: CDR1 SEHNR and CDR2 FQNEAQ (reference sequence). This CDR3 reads CASIPGQGSISYTF. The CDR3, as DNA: TGTGCCAGCATCCCGGGACAGGGATCTATTAGCTACACCTTC.

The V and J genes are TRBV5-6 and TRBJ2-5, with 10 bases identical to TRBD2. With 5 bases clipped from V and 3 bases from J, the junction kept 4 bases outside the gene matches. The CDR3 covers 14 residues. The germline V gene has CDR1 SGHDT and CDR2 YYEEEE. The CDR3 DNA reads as TGTGCCAGCAGATGGAGCGGGGGGGAAGAGACCCAGTACTTC. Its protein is CASRWSGGEETQYF. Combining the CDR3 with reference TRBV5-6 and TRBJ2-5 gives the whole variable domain DAGVTQSPTHLIKTRGQQVTLRCSPKSGHDTVSWYQQALGQGPQFIFQYYEEEERQRGNFPDRFSGHQFPNYSSELNVNALLLGDSALYLCASRWSGGEETQYFGPGTRLLVL.

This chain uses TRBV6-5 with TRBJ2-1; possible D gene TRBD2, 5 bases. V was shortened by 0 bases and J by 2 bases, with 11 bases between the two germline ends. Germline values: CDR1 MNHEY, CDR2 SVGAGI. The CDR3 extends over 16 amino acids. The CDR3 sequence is CASSYSTGNPYNEQFF. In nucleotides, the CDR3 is TGTGCCAGCAGTTACTCGACGGGGAACCCCTACAATGAGCAGTTCTTC.

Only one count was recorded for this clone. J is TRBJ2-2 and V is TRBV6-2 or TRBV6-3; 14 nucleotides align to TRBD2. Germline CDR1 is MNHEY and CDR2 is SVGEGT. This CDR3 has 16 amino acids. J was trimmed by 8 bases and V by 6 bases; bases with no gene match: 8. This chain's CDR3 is CASSLGLAGESGELFF. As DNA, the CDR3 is TGTGCCAGCAGCCTGGGACTAGCGGGAGAGTCAGGGGAGCTGTTTTTT.

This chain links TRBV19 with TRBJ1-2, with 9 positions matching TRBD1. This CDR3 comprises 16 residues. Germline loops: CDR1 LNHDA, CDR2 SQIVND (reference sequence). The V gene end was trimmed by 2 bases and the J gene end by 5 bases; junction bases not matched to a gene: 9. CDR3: CASSIPRTGAFYGYTF. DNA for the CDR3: TGTGCCAGTAGTATACCCCGGACAGGGGCCTTTTATGGCTACACCTTC.

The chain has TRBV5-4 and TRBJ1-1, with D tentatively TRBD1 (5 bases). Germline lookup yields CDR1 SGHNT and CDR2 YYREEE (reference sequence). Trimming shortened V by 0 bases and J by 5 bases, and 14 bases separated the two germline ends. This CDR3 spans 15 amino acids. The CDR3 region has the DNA TGTGCCAGCAGCTTGGCCCTGGGGGGGAGGACTGAAGCTTTCTTT. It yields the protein CASSLALGGRTEAFF.

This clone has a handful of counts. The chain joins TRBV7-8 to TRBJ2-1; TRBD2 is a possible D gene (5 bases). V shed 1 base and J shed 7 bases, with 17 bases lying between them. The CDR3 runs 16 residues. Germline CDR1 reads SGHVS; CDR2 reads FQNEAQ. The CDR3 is CASSLGRLRLENEQFF. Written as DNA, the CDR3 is TGTGCCAGCAGCTTAGGCCGACTACGGCTAGAAAATGAGCAGTTCTTC.

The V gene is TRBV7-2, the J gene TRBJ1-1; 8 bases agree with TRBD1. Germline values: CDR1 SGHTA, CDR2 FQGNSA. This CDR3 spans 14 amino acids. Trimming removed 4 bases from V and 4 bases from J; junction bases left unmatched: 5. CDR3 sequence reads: CASSWTGLGTEAFF. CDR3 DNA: TGTGCCAGCAGCTGGACAGGGTTGGGCACTGAAGCTTTCTTT.

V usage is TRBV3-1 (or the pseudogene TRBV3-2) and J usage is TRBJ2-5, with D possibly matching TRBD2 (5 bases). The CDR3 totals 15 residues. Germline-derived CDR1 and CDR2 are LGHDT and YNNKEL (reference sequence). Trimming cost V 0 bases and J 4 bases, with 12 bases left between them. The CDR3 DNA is TGTGCCAGCAGCCAAGACGTAAGGGCGGGAGAGACCCAGTACTTC. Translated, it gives CASSQDVRAGETQYF.

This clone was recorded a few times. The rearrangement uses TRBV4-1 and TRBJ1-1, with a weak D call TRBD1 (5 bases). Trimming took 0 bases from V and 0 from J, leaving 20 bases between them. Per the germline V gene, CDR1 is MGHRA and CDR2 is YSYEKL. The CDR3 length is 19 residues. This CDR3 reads CASSQDSAGWEEMNTEAFF. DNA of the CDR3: TGCGCCAGCAGCCAAGATTCGGCAGGGTGGGAGGAAATGAACACTGAAGCTTTCTTT.

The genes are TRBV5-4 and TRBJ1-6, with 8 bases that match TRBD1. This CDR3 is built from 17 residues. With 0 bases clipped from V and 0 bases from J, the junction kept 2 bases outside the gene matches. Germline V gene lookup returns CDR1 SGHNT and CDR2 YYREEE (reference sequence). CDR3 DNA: TGTGCCAGCAGCTTGGAAACAGGGGGCTCCTATAATTCACCCCTCCACTTT. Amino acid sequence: CASSLETGGSYNSPLHF. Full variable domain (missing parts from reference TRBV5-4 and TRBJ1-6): ETGVTQSPTHLIKTRGQQVTLRCSSQSGHNTVSWYQQALGQGPQFIFQYYREEENGRGNFPPRFSGLQFPNYSSELNVNALELDDSALYLCASSLETGGSYNSPLHFGNGTRLTVT.

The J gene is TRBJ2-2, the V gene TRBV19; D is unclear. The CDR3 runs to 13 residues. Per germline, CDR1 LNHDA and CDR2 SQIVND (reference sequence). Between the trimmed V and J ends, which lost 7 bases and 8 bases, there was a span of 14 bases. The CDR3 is CASMADIYGELFF. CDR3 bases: TGTGCCAGTATGGCAGATATTTATGGGGAGCTGTTTTTT.

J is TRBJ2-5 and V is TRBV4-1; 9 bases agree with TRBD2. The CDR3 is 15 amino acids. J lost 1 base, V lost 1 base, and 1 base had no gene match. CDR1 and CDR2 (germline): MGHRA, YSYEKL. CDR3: CASSQGTSAQETQYF. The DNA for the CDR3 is TGCGCCAGCAGCCAAGGGACTAGCGCCCAAGAGACCCAGTACTTC.

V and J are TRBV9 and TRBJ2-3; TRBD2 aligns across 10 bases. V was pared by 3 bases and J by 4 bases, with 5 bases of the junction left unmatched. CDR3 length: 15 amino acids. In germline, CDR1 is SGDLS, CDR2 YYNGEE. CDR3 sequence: CASSGLAGVADTQYF. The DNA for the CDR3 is TGTGCCAGCAGCGGCCTAGCGGGAGTTGCAGATACGCAGTATTTT.

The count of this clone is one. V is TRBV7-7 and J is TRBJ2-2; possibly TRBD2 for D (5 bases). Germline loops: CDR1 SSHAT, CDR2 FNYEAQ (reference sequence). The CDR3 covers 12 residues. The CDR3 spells CAGWTDTGELFF. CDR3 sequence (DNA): TGTGCTGGATGGACTGACACCGGGGAGCTGTTTTTT.

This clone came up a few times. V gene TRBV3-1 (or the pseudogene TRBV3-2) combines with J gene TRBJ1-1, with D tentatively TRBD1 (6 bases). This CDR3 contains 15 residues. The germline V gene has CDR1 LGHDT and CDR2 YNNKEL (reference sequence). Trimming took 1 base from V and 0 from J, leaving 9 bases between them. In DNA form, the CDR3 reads TGTGCCAGCAGCCAAGCGGGACATTTGAACACTGAAGCTTTCTTT. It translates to CASSQAGHLNTEAFF.

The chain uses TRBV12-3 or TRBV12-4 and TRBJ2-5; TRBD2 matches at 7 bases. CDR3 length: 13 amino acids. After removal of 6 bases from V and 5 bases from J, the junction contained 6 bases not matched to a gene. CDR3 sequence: CASSSGEEETQYF. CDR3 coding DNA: TGTGCCAGCAGCAGCGGGGAGGAGGAGACCCAGTACTTC.

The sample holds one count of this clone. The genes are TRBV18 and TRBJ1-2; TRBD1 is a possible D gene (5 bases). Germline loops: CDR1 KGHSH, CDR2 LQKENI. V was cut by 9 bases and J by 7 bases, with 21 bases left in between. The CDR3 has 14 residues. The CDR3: CASVAGPALGGYTF. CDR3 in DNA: TGTGCCAGTGTGGCAGGGCCCGCGTTGGGTGGCTACACCTTC.

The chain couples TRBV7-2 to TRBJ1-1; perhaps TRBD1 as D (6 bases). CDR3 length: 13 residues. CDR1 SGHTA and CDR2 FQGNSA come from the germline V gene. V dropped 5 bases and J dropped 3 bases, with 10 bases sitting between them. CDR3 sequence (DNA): TGTGCCAGCAGCGCCACAGGGTACACTGAAGCTTTCTTT. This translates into CASSATGYTEAFF.

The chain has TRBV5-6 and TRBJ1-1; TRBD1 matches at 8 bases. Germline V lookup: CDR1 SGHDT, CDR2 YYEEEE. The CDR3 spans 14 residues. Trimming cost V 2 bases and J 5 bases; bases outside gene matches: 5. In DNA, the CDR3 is TGTGCCAGCAGCTTCAGGGGGCTTGGAACTGAAGCTTTCTTT. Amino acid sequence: CASSFRGLGTEAFF.

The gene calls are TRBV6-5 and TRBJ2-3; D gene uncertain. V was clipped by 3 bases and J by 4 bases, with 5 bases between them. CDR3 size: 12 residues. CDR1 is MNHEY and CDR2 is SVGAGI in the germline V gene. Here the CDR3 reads CASSYGPDTQYF. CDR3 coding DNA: TGTGCCAGCAGTTATGGGCCAGATACGCAGTATTTT.

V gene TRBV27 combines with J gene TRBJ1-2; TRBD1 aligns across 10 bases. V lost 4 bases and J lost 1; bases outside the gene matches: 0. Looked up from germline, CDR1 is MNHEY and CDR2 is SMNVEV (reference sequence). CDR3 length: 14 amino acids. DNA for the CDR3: TGTGCCAGCAGTTGGACAGGGGGTAACTATGGCTACACCTTC. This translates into CASSWTGGNYGYTF.

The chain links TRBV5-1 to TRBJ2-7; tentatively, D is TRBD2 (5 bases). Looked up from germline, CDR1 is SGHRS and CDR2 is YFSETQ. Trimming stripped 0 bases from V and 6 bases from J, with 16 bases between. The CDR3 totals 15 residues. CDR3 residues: CASSLGLGIGVEQYF. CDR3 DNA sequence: TGCGCCAGCAGCTTGGGGCTGGGGATCGGGGTCGAGCAGTACTTC.

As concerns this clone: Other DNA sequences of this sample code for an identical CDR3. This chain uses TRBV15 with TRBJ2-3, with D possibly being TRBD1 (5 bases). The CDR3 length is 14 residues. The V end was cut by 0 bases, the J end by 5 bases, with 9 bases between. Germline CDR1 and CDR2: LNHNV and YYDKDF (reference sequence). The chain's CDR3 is CATSRDRVIDTQYF. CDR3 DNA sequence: TGTGCCACCAGCAGAGACAGGGTCATAGATACGCAGTATTTT.